This T cell receptor (beta chain) was captured by sequencing in a study of vaccination and CD4 T cells after COVID-19. On the study more broadly: The study drew post-COVID samples a median around 100 days after diagnosis (range 35 to 161). Samples after vaccination came a median about 72 days past dose two, ranging 14 to 241. Study-wide points: Spike mono-reactivity was found in 304 of the 307 vaccine-specific clones identified in convalescent patients.

Notes on this clonotype: Its antigen is not identified.

TCRdb used MiXCR to reprocess the PCR reads, holding one entry per CDR3 protein. Here the sample spans some 21,000 distinct CDR3 sequences, around 50% being singletons. V shed 4 bases and J shed 3 bases, with 16 bases lying between them. The CDR3 is 15 residues long. In germline, CDR1 is MNHEY, CDR2 SVGAGI. Recorded positive PCR dates fall between March and December 2020, preceding US Alpha, Beta and Delta variants. The V and J genes are TRBV6-5 and TRBJ2-7; D unclear. The sample was CD4+ T cells from blood, taken before SARS-CoV-2 vaccination. The source of this sequence is a human donor who had recovered from COVID-19. CDR3: CASSSPGHQYYEQYF. CDR3 nucleotide sequence: TGTGCCAGCAGTTCGCCGGGTCACCAATACTACGAGCAGTACTTC.